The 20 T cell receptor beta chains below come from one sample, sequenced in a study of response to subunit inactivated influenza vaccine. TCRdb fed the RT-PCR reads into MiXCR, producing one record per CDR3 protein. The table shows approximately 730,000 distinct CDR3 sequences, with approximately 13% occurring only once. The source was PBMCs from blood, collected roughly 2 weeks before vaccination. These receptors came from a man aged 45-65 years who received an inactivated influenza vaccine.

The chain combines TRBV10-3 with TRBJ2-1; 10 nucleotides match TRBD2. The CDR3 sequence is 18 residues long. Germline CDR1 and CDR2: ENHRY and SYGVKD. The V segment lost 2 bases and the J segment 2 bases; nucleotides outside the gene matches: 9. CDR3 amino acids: CAISEPGLSGRAYNEQFF. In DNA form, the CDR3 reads TGTGCCATCAGTGAGCCGGGCCTCAGCGGGAGGGCCTACAATGAGCAGTTCTTC.

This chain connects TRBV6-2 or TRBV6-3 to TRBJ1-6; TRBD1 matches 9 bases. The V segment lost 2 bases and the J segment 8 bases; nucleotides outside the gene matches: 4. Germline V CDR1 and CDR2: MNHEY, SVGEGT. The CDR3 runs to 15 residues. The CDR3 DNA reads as TGTGCCAGCAGTTACGTTGGACAGGGGTATTCACCCCTCCACTTT. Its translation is CASSYVGQGYSPLHF.

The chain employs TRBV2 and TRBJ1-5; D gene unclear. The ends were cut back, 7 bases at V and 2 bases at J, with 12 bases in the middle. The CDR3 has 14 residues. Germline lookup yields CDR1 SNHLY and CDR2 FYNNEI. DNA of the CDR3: TGTGCCAGCAATGCAAAGGGAGGCAATCAGCCCCAGCATTTT. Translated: CASNAKGGNQPQHF.

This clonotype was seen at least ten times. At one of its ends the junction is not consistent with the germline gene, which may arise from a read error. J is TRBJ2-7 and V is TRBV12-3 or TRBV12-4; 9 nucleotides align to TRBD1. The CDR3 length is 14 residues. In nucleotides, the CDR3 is TGTGCCAGCAGCTTAGGGACAGGGAGGTACGAGCAGTACTTC. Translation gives CASSLGTGRYEQYF.

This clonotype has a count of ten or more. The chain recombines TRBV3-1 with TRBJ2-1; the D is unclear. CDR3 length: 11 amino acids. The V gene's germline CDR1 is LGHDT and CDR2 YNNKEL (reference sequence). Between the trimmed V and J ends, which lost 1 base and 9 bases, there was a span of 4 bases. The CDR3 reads CASSQVTEQFF. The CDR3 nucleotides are TGTGCCAGCAGCCAAGTAACTGAGCAGTTCTTC.

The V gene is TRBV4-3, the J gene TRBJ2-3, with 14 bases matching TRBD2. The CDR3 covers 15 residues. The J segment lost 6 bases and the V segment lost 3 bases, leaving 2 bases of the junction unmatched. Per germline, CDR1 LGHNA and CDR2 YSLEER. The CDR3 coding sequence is TGCGCCAGCAGCCACGGGACTAGCGGGGGCGATACGCAGTATTTT. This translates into CASSHGTSGGDTQYF.

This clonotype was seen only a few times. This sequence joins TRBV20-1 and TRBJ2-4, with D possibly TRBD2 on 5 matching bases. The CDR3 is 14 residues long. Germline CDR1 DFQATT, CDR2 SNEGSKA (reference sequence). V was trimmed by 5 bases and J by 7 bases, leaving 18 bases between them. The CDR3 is CSAERTEPRNIQYF. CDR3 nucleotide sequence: TGCAGTGCTGAGAGGACTGAACCGAGGAACATTCAGTACTTC.

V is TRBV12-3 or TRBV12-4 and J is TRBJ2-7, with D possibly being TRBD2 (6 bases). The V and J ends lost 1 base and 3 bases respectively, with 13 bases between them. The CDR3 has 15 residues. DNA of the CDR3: TGTGCCAGCAGTTTAGAGGCGGGACCCTACTACGAGCAGTACTTC. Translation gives CASSLEAGPYYEQYF.

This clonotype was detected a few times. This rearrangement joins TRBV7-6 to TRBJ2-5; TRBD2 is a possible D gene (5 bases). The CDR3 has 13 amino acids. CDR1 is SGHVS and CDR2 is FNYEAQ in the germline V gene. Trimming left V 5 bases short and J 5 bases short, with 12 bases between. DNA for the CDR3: TGTGCCAGCAGCAAGCCGGGCGGGGAGACCCAGTACTTC. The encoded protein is CASSKPGGETQYF.

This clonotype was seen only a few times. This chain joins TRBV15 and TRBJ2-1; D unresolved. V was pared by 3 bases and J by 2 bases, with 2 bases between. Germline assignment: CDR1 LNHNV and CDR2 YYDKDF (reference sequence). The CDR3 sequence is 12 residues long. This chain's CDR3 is CATSSAYNEQFF. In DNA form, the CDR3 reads TGTGCCACCAGCAGTGCCTACAATGAGCAGTTCTTC. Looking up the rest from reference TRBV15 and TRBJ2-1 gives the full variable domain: DAMVIQNPRYQVTQFGKPVTLSCSQTLNHNVMYWYQQKSSQAPKLLFHYYDKDFNNEADTPDNFQSRRPNTSFCFLDIRSPGLGDTAMYLCATSSAYNEQFFGPGTRLTVL.

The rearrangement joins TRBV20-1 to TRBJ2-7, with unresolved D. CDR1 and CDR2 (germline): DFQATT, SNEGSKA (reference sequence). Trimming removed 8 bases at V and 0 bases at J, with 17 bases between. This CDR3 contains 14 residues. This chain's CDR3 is CSSFSAPNSYEQYF. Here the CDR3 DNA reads TGCAGTAGCTTCTCAGCGCCTAACTCCTACGAGCAGTACTTC.

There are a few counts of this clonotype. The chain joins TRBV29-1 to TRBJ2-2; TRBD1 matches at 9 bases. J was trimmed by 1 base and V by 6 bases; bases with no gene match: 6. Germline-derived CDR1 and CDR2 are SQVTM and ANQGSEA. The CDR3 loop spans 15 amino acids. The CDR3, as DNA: TGCAGCGTGAGGGGACAGGGCCTGAACACCGGGGAGCTGTTTTTT. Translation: CSVRGQGLNTGELFF.

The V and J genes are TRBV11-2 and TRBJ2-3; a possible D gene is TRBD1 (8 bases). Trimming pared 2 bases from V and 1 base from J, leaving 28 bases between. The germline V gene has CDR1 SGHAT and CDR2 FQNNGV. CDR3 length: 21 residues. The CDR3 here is CASSLQPGQVGGGNRTDTQYF. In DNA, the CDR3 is TGTGCCAGCAGCTTACAACCGGGACAGGTGGGAGGGGGTAATCGCACAGATACGCAGTATTTT.

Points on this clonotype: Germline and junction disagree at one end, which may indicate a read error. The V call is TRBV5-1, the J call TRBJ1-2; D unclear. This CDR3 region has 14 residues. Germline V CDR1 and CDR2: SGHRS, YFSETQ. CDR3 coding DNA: TGCGCTAGCAGCTTGGAGCAGGAAGGCTATGGCTACACCTTC. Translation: CASSLEQEGYGYTF.

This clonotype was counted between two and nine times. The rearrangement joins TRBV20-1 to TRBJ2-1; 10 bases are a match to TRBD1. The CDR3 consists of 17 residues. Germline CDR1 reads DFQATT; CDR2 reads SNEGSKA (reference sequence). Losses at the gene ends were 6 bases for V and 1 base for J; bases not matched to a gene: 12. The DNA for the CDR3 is TGCAGTGCCCTTCCCCTAGCGGACAGGGGGTCCTACAATGAGCAGTTCTTC. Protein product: CSALPLADRGSYNEQFF.

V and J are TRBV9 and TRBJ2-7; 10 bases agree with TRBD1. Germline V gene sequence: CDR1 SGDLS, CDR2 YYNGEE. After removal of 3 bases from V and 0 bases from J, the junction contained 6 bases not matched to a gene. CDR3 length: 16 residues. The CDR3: CASSGHRDRGSYEQYF. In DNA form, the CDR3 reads TGTGCCAGCAGCGGACACCGGGACAGGGGCTCCTACGAGCAGTACTTC.

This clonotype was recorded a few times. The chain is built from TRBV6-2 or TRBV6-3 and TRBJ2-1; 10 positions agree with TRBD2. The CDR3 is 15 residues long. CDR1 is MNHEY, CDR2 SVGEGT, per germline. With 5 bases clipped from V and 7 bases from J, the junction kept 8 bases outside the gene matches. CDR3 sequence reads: CASSEDSGGTNEQFF. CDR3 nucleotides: TGTGCCAGCAGTGAGGATAGCGGGGGGACGAATGAGCAGTTCTTC.

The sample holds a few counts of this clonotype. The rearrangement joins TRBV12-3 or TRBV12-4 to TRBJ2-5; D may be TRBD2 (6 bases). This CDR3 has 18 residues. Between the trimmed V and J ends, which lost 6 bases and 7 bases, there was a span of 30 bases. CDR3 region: CASSPLGKSSDPHGTQYF. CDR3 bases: TGTGCCAGCAGCCCTTTGGGAAAATCTAGCGATCCCCATGGGACCCAGTACTTC.

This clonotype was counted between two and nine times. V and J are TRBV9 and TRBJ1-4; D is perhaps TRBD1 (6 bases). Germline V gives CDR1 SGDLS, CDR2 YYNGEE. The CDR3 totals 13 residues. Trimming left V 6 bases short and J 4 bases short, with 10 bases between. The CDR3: CASTRGRNEKLFF. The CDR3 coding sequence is TGTGCCAGCACGCGGGGGCGTAATGAAAAACTGTTTTTT.

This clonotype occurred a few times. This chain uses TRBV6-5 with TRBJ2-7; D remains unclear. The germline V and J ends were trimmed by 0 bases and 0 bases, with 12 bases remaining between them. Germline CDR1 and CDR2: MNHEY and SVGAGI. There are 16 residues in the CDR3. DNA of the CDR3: TGTGCCAGCAGTTACTCCGGGTCCCCCTACTCCTACGAGCAGTACTTC. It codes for CASSYSGSPYSYEQYF.